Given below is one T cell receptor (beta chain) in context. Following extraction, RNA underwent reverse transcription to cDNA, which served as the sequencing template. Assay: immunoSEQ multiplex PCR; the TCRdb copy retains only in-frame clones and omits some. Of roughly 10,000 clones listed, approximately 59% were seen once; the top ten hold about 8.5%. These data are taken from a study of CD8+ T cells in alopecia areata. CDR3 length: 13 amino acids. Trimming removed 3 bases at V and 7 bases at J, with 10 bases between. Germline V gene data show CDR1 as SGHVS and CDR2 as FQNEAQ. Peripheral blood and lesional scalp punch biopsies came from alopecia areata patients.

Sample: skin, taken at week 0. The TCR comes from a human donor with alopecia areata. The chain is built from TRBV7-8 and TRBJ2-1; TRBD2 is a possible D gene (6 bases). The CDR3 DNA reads TGTGCCAGCAGCTTCCGGGAGTATAATGAGCAGTTCTTC. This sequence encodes CASSFREYNEQFF. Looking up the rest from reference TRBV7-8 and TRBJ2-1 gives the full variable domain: GAGVSQSPRYKVAKRGQDVALRCDPISGHVSLFWYQQALGQGPEFLTYFQNEAQLDKSGLPSDRFFAERPEGSVSTLKIQRTQQEDSAVYLCASSFREYNEQFFGPGTRLTVL.